The 13 T cell receptor beta chains reported below all come from one sample, sequenced in a study of blood T cell repertoires in COVID-19. Sequenced by immunoSEQ multiplex PCR; TCRdb stores in-frame clones only, minus some. The sample shows fewer than 70,000 clones, about four fifths of them seen only once. Source material: peripheral blood. These receptors were obtained from a human donor in a cohort sampled during active COVID-19.

The chain recombines TRBV30 with TRBJ1-6; unclear D gene. The ends were cut back, 1 base at V and 0 bases at J, with 10 bases in the middle. Germline V CDR1 and CDR2: GTSNPN, SVGIG (reference sequence). This CDR3 has 16 residues. CDR3 in DNA: TGTGCCTGGAGTGATAAGTCCAGCTCCTATAATTCACCCCTCCACTTT. Translating it yields CAWSDKSSSYNSPLHF.

V usage is TRBV10-1 and J usage is TRBJ2-7; 11 nucleotides agree with TRBD1. This CDR3 region has 17 residues. CDR1 and CDR2 (germline): WNHNN, SYGVQD (reference sequence). The V gene end was trimmed by 9 bases and the J gene end by 4 bases; junction bases not matched to a gene: 17. The DNA of the CDR3 is TGCGCCAGAAGTCTAGTGGGATCCGGGACAGGGGGTTACGAGCAGTACTTC. Protein sequence: CARSLVGSGTGGYEQYF.

This clone turned up a few times. The gene calls are TRBV11-2 and TRBJ2-7; 11 positions agree with TRBD1. The V segment lost 3 bases and the J segment 3 bases; nucleotides outside the gene matches: 4. The CDR3 covers 15 residues. CDR1 is SGHAT and CDR2 is FQNNGV in the germline V gene. The CDR3 DNA reads TGTGCCAGCAGCTTTGGACAGGGGGCATTCTACGAGCAGTACTTC. This encodes CASSFGQGAFYEQYF. Full variable domain (outside the CDR3, taken from reference TRBV11-2 and TRBJ2-7): EAGVAQSPRYKIIEKRQSVAFWCNPISGHATLYWYQQILGQGPKLLIQFQNNGVVDDSQLPKDRFSAERLKGVDSTLKIQPAKLEDSAVYLCASSFGQGAFYEQYFGPGTRLTVT.

The chain uses TRBV18 and TRBJ1-1; weak D call: TRBD1 (6 bases). Trimming left V 3 bases short and J 1 base short, with 12 bases between. The CDR3 is made up of 15 amino acids. Germline V CDR1 and CDR2: KGHSH, LQKENI. The chain's CDR3 is CASSPYGTPNTEAFF. CDR3 sequence (DNA): TGTGCCAGCTCACCTTACGGGACACCGAACACTGAAGCTTTCTTT.

By share, this clone ranks as large. This rearrangement joins TRBV6-6 to TRBJ2-2; 7 nucleotides match TRBD1. This CDR3 spans 13 amino acids. V gave up 7 bases and J gave up 7 bases; unmatched junction bases: 6. Germline-derived CDR1 and CDR2 are MNHNY and SVGAGI (reference sequence). DNA for the CDR3: TGTGCCAGCAACGACCAGGGGGACGGGGAGCTGTTTTTT. It specifies CASNDQGDGELFF.

The chain has TRBV4-3 and TRBJ1-2, with TRBD1 identical over 7 bases. Germline CDR1 is LGHNA and CDR2 is YSLEER. The trim removed 0 bases at V and 4 bases at J, leaving 8 bases unmatched. This CDR3 is 16 amino acids long. CDR3 in DNA: TGCGCCAGCAGCCAAGATAAGGGGGCGGTTGCCTATGGCTACACCTTC. This codes for CASSQDKGAVAYGYTF.

This clone has only a few counts. This chain connects TRBV20-1 to TRBJ2-1; 12 nucleotides match TRBD2. The germline CDR1 and CDR2 sequences are DFQATT and SNEGSKA (reference sequence). V lost 3 bases to trimming and J lost 8 bases; unmatched junction nucleotides: 11. This CDR3 region has 16 residues. For the CDR3, the DNA is TGCAGTGCTAGTCCCCAGACTAGCGGGAGTTTCGATGAGCAGTTCTTC. Amino acids: CSASPQTSGSFDEQFF.

This sequence joins TRBV6-5 and TRBJ2-7, with a weak D call TRBD2 (5 bases). Deletions cut 6 bases from V and 4 bases from J, with 10 bases between. CDR1 is MNHEY and CDR2 is SVGAGI in the germline V gene. This CDR3 spans 12 amino acids. The CDR3: CASSPTIYEQYF. As DNA, the CDR3 is TGTGCCAGCAGCCCGACTATTTACGAGCAGTACTTC.

This sequence joins TRBV7-3 and TRBJ2-6, with 10 bases identical to TRBD2. Germline V gene data show CDR1 as SGHTA and CDR2 as FQGTGA. The junction had 14 bases not matched to a gene; V was cut back by 5 bases and J by 4 bases. The CDR3 loop spans 19 amino acids. The CDR3 reads CASSPRGVAGGSGANVLTF. The CDR3 DNA sequence: TGTGCCAGCAGCCCAAGAGGGGTAGCGGGGGGTTCAGGGGCCAACGTCCTGACTTTC.

The chain employs TRBV2 and TRBJ1-2; D unresolved. The CDR3 extends over 15 amino acids. The V end was cut by 0 bases, the J end by 9 bases, with 17 bases between. Germline lookup yields CDR1 SNHLY and CDR2 FYNNEI. CDR3 nucleotide sequence: TGTGCCAGCAGTGAAGCGCCGGGGAATAGTCGGAGCTACACCTTC. Residues: CASSEAPGNSRSYTF.

The chain carries TRBV5-4 and TRBJ1-6; D not certain. Trimming pared 4 bases from V and 8 bases from J, leaving 19 bases between. The CDR3 runs 16 residues. Germline-derived CDR1 and CDR2 are SGHNT and YYREEE (reference sequence). The CDR3 coding sequence is TGTGCCAGCAGCCCGAATAGAGGGTACATGGATTCACCCCTCCACTTT. Translation gives CASSPNRGYMDSPLHF.

This clone appeared once. The chain recombines TRBV5-4 with TRBJ2-7; 11 positions match TRBD2. The ends lost 5 bases at V and 7 bases at J; junction bases unmatched: 8. This CDR3 contains 14 residues. Germline CDR1 is SGHNT and CDR2 is YYREEE (reference sequence). CDR3 sequence: CASSGSGGAREQYF. The CDR3, as DNA: TGTGCCAGCAGTGGTAGCGGGGGGGCCCGTGAGCAGTACTTC.

This clone came up once. This rearrangement joins TRBV6-5 to TRBJ1-5, with no clear D. The CDR3 loop spans 15 amino acids. CDR1 is MNHEY and CDR2 is SVGAGI in the germline V gene. V was shortened by 0 bases and J by 6 bases, with 12 bases between the two germline ends. The CDR3 loop reads CASSYSAGPGQPQHF. In DNA, the CDR3 is TGTGCCAGCAGTTACTCGGCGGGCCCCGGTCAGCCCCAGCATTTT.